This TCR beta chain comes out of a study of long-term antiretroviral therapy in people with HIV. The study's findings and limits: Although diversity increased after ART, it remained lower than in transplant donor controls.

Running of the v3.0 immunoSEQ assay took place at survey level. Using immunoSEQ multiplex PCR, the repertoire was profiled, and TCRdb retains in-frame clones only, with some absent. This table holds 20,000 to 30,000 clones, approximately 80% found once. Details on this clone: Its antigen is not identified.

The V segment lost 3 bases and the J segment 4 bases; nucleotides outside the gene matches: 6. Germline CDR1 SGHVS, CDR2 FQNEAQ. The CDR3 is made up of 15 amino acids. The material sequenced was unsorted PBMCs, taken 4.4 years after starting antiretroviral therapy. This chain links TRBV7-8 with TRBJ1-5; 7 bases agree with TRBD1. The TCR comes from a man under 40 with HIV. CDR3: CASSLSGGKNQPQHF. The CDR3 DNA is TGTGCCAGCAGCTTGTCAGGGGGGAAGAATCAGCCCCAGCATTTT.